This paragraph covers one TCR beta chain sequence. Recruitment covered fewer than 25 US areas and drew participants whose ages spanned about 18 to 90 years. This sample was included in a study of blood T cell repertoires in COVID-19. Study overall: Spain, Italy and the United States supplied samples that represented acute and convalescent COVID-19. Sample material is recorded as cDNA or gDNA derived from T cells, B-cell-depleted T cells, or PBMCs.

The ends lost 0 bases at V and 3 bases at J; junction bases unmatched: 5. The length of the CDR3 is 16 residues. Per germline, CDR1 SGHVS and CDR2 FQNEAQ. Authors' methods: Estimates of nucleated cell counts were drawn from the amplification of reference gene primers. Using immunoSEQ multiplex PCR, the repertoire was profiled, and TCRdb retains in-frame clones only, with some absent. Clonal size and the V and J genes are those of that table, whereas D and trimming came from the DNA. This sample has 200,000 to 250,000 clones, with approximately 86% found just once. Sequenced sample: PBMCs or T cells enriched from blood (not recorded which). The chain joins TRBV7-8 to TRBJ1-1; 9 nucleotides align to TRBD1. The receptor was derived from a woman in her 30s with acute COVID-19. CDR3 sequence reads: CASSLAGTGRDTEAFF. The DNA of the CDR3 is TGTGCCAGCAGCTTAGCGGGGACAGGGAGGGACACTGAAGCTTTCTTT.